This TCR beta chain was sequenced in a study of blood T cell repertoires in COVID-19. Study as a whole: Sites across the United States, Italy and Spain contributed samples from acute and convalescent COVID-19.

Germline values: CDR1 KGHSH, CDR2 LQKENI. This CDR3 is 14 amino acids long. Deletions cut 3 bases from V and 5 bases from J, with 13 bases between. The table came from immunoSEQ multiplex PCR; TCRdb's copy has only in-frame clones and leaves some out. Altogether tens of thousands of clones are present, approximately 80% being singletons, with the ten largest covering 5.5% to 7.5%. The sequencing input was peripheral blood. The chain combines TRBV18 with TRBJ2-5; D unclear. The source of this sequence is a woman aged 55-69 years with acute or convalescent COVID-19. This CDR3 is CASSPQAIQETQYF. Written as DNA, the CDR3 is TGTGCCAGCTCACCCCAGGCGATTCAGGAGACCCAGTACTTC.